The rows below give T cell receptor beta chains drawn from one sample of a study of blood T cell repertoires in COVID-19. Produced via immunoSEQ multiplex PCR; TCRdb's table is partial and in-frame only. The data contain 350,000 to 500,000 clones, about 87% of them seen just once; the ten biggest clones take up roughly 0.84%. Input material: peripheral blood. These receptors all stem from a man younger than 30 with COVID-19, enrolled during active disease. Each CDR3 is given with its conserved first and last residue. Fields, in order: J gene, V gene, D gene, clone size, CDR3 DNA, CDR3 protein. A D gene is named only where the DNA matches it firmly. The size entry is marked missing in some rows and otherwise reads once, few, many or a size class.

j_gene: TRBJ1-2; v_gene: TRBV10-3; d_gene: TRBD1; abundance: .; CDR3nt: TGTGCCATCAGTAGCGCGGACAGGGTAAACTATGGCTACACCTTC; CDR3aa: CAISSADRVNYGYTF
j_gene: TRBJ2-1; v_gene: TRBV5-1; d_gene: TRBD1; abundance: .; CDR3nt: TGCGCCAGCAGCTTGCAGGGGGCCTACAATGAGCAGTTCTTC; CDR3aa: CASSLQGAYNEQFF
j_gene: TRBJ1-5; v_gene: TRBV24-1; d_gene: TRBD1; abundance: .; CDR3nt: TGTGCCACCAGTCCTGGCAGGCGACAGGGGGCTCAGCCCCAGCATTTT; CDR3aa: CATSPGRRQGAQPQHF
j_gene: TRBJ2-2; v_gene: TRBV5-1; d_gene: TRBD2; abundance: once; CDR3nt: TGCGCCAGCAGCTCGGGGACTAGCGGCACCGGGGAGCTGTTTTTT; CDR3aa: CASSSGTSGTGELFF
j_gene: TRBJ1-4; v_gene: TRBV19; d_gene: TRBD1; abundance: .; CDR3nt: TGTGCCAGTAGTATAGATGAGGGGGCGCATGAAAAACTGTTTTTT; CDR3aa: CASSIDEGAHEKLFF
j_gene: TRBJ2-3; v_gene: TRBV15; d_gene: TRBD1; abundance: .; CDR3nt: TGTGCCACCAGCAGAGAGGTAGACAGGGCCCCCCGGGGTACGCAGTATTTT; CDR3aa: CATSREVDRAPRGTQYF
j_gene: TRBJ2-7; v_gene: TRBV6-5; d_gene: TRBD1; abundance: .; CDR3nt: TGTGCCAGCCTTCATACTGGGGACAGCACCTACGAGCAGTACTTC; CDR3aa: CASLHTGDSTYEQYF
j_gene: TRBJ2-1; v_gene: TRBV14; d_gene: .; abundance: .; CDR3nt: TGTGCCAGCAGCCGGAACCAGGGCAATGAGCAGTTCTTC; CDR3aa: CASSRNQGNEQFF
j_gene: TRBJ2-7; v_gene: TRBV2; d_gene: TRBD1; abundance: .; CDR3nt: TGTGCCAGCAGGGACAGGACTTACGAGCAGTACTTC; CDR3aa: CASRDRTYEQYF
j_gene: TRBJ1-6; v_gene: TRBV14; d_gene: TRBD1; abundance: .; CDR3nt: TGTGCCAGCAGCCTCATCGGACAGGGATATTCACCCCTCCACTTT; CDR3aa: CASSLIGQGYSPLHF
j_gene: TRBJ2-6; v_gene: TRBV18; d_gene: TRBD2; abundance: .; CDR3nt: TGTGCCAGCTCACCCGGGAGGGGGTCTTCATCTGGGGCCAACGTCCTGACTTTC; CDR3aa: CASSPGRGSSSGANVLTF
j_gene: TRBJ2-2; v_gene: TRBV2; d_gene: .; abundance: .; CDR3nt: TGTGCCAGCAGCGCCTTACTAGGGGGCGGGGAGCTGTTTTTT; CDR3aa: CASSALLGGGELFF
j_gene: TRBJ2-1; v_gene: TRBV10-3; d_gene: .; abundance: .; CDR3nt: TGTGCCATCAGTGCTGACTTCTCCTACAATGAGCAGTTCTTC; CDR3aa: CAISADFSYNEQFF
j_gene: TRBJ1-1; v_gene: TRBV2; d_gene: .; abundance: .; CDR3nt: TGTGCCAGCAGTTCTGAGGGCGGCCTGAACACTGAAGCTTTCTTT; CDR3aa: CASSSEGGLNTEAFF
j_gene: TRBJ2-7; v_gene: TRBV14; d_gene: .; abundance: once; CDR3nt: TGTGCCAGCAGCCGGCAGACAGGAAGCTCCTACGAGCAGTACTTC; CDR3aa: CASSRQTGSSYEQYF
j_gene: TRBJ1-1; v_gene: TRBV4-1; d_gene: .; abundance: .; CDR3nt: TGCGCCAGCAGCCAAGTTTGGAGTATGAACACTGAAGCTTTCTTT; CDR3aa: CASSQVWSMNTEAFF
j_gene: TRBJ2-3; v_gene: TRBV6-6; d_gene: TRBD2; abundance: .; CDR3nt: TGTGCCAGCAGTCACCTAGCGGGAACTACTAGCACAGATACGCAGTATTTT; CDR3aa: CASSHLAGTTSTDTQYF
j_gene: TRBJ1-1; v_gene: TRBV5-1; d_gene: .; abundance: .; CDR3nt: TGCGCCAGCAGCTCTTCGCCCGGGACTGAAGCTTTCTTT; CDR3aa: CASSSSPGTEAFF
j_gene: TRBJ2-2; v_gene: TRBV27; d_gene: .; abundance: once; CDR3nt: TGTGCCAGCAGTTTCGAGGGGAACACCGGGGAGCTGTTTTTT; CDR3aa: CASSFEGNTGELFF
j_gene: TRBJ2-1; v_gene: TRBV7-9; d_gene: .; abundance: once; CDR3nt: TGTGCCAGCAGCTTGATCGGGGGATACAATGAGCAGTTCTTC; CDR3aa: CASSLIGGYNEQFF
j_gene: TRBJ1-2; v_gene: TRBV19; d_gene: TRBD1; abundance: few; CDR3nt: TGTGCCAGTCAAACAGGGGGGAATGGCTACACCTTC; CDR3aa: CASQTGGNGYTF
j_gene: TRBJ1-2; v_gene: TRBV19; d_gene: .; abundance: once; CDR3nt: TGTGCCAGTAGTTCGGGTTTCGAAGGCTACACCTTC; CDR3aa: CASSSGFEGYTF
j_gene: TRBJ2-5; v_gene: TRBV6-5; d_gene: .; abundance: once; CDR3nt: TGTGCCACCTGGGGAGGAGGAGAGACCCAGTACTTC; CDR3aa: CATWGGGETQYF
j_gene: TRBJ2-3; v_gene: TRBV11-3; d_gene: .; abundance: .; CDR3nt: TGTGCCAGCAGCTTAGACCACACAGATACGCAGTATTTT; CDR3aa: CASSLDHTDTQYF
j_gene: TRBJ2-2; v_gene: TRBV9; d_gene: TRBD1; abundance: .; CDR3nt: TGTGCCAGCAGCGAGAGGGGGACAGGGACCGGGGAGCTGTTTTTT; CDR3aa: CASSERGTGTGELFF
j_gene: TRBJ2-1; v_gene: TRBV5-4; d_gene: TRBD2; abundance: once; CDR3nt: TGTGCCAGCGCTAGCGGAGATTACAATGAGCAGTTCTTC; CDR3aa: CASASGDYNEQFF